This T cell receptor (beta chain) was found in a study of cytomegalovirus exposure and HLA in healthy donors. Findings of the study overall: In vitro assays verified that three CMV-associated chains recognized CMV antigens specifically.

This CDR3 has 14 residues. V lost 6 bases to trimming and J lost 2 bases; unmatched junction nucleotides: 4. From germline, CDR1 is MNHNY and CDR2 SVGAGI (reference sequence). As for this clone: Antigen: not known.

PCR was performed using 60 Vbeta and 13 Jbeta primers. Method: immunoSEQ multiplex PCR; TCRdb's copy keeps in-frame clones and lacks some. This sample has 200,000 to 250,000 clones, with 75% to 90% found just once. Source material: PBMCs. The V gene is TRBV6-6, the J gene TRBJ1-5; 7 nucleotides agree with TRBD1. The source of this sequence is a woman between 18 and 30 years old in good health and CMV-seronegative. The CDR3 here is CASSLGQGNQPQHF. Written as DNA, the CDR3 is TGTGCCAGCAGCCTTGGACAGGGCAATCAGCCCCAGCATTTT.